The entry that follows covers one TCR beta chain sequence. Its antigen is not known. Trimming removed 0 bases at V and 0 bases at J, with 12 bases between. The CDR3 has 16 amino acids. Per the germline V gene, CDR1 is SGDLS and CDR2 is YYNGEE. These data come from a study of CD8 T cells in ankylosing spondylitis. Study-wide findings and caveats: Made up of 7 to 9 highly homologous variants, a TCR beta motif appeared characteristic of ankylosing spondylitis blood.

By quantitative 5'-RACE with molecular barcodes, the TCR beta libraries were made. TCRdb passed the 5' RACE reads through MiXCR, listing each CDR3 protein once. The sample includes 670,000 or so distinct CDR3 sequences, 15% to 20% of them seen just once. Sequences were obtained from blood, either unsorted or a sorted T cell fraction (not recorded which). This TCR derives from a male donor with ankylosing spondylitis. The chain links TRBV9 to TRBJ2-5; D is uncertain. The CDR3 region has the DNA TGTGCCAGCAGCGTAGGAGCCCCGGAGTACCAAGAGACCCAGTACTTC. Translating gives CASSVGAPEYQETQYF.